Below, one T cell receptor beta chain is given with its context. Its antigen remains unidentified. A J-beta primer mix and a sample-barcoded 5' primer were used in a second PCR of roughly 7 to 12 cycles. One entry per CDR3 protein results from TCRdb running MiXCR on the 5' RACE reads. Of almost 550,000 distinct CDR3 sequences listed, around 24% are singletons. Germline loops: CDR1 SEHNR, CDR2 FQNEAQ (reference sequence). The CDR3 has 14 residues. V lost 5 bases, J lost 4 bases, and 14 bases lay in between. The sample belongs to a study of blood T cells in healthy people across ages. Study-level findings and limits: Diversity of TCR beta correlated strongly with naive T cell percentage.

The sample was also linked to a second study, of T cells of mothers and their children. As that study records: Each mother gave over 9.5 million TCR beta CDR3 reads; each child, around 3 million.

The gene calls are TRBV7-9 and TRBJ1-2; D call uncertain. The sequence came from a boy younger than 18 in good health. The sequenced sample was blood. CDR3 protein: CASSPPQASYGYTF. CDR3 DNA: TGTGCCAGCAGCCCCCCCCAGGCGAGCTATGGCTACACCTTC.